Sequencing of this T cell receptor beta chain was carried out in a study of T cell responses to AZD1222 COVID-19 vaccine. Findings and caveats of the study: Spike regions recognized by vaccine-associated CD4 TCRs spanned the protein, led by 160-218 and 743-854. Every sample of the repertoires postdated the peak T cell response. Spike-specific TCR breadth rose after two AZD1222 doses, and depth rose as well. In a largely white British group with more females than males, clonal diversity was possibly underestimated.

Produced via immunoSEQ multiplex PCR; TCRdb's table is partial and in-frame only. The sample contains just under 85,000 clones, 86% of which appear only once. V lost 0 bases, J lost 6 bases, and 18 bases lay in between. This CDR3 comprises 17 residues. Germline CDR1 is MNHEY and CDR2 is SVGEGT. In regard to this clone: Its target is unknown.

The TCR was taken from an adult in good health. The sequences come from peripheral blood, collected on day 0 of AZD1222 vaccination. J is TRBJ2-1 and V is TRBV6-2 or TRBV6-3; the D gene is possibly TRBD2 (5 bases). This chain's CDR3 is CASSYSIPSRGSNEQFF. The CDR3 nucleotides read TGTGCCAGCAGTTACTCGATACCTTCCCGCGGGTCCAATGAGCAGTTCTTC.